Below, 8 T cell receptor beta chains from the same sample are listed, as sequenced in a study of blood T cells in healthy people across ages. Using a J-beta primer mix together with a sample-barcoded 5' primer, a second PCR was run for roughly 7 to 11 cycles. TCRdb re-derived calls from the 5' RACE reads in MiXCR, one entry per CDR3 protein. Of roughly 1.9 million distinct CDR3 sequences listed, about two fifths are singletons. The specimen was blood. These receptors all stem from a human donor in good health.

J is TRBJ2-3 and V is TRBV27; D possibly corresponds to TRBD1 (5 bases). The CDR3 spans 15 residues. V shed 4 bases and J shed 5 bases, with 16 bases lying between them. Germline assignment: CDR1 MNHEY and CDR2 SMNVEV (reference sequence). The CDR3 protein is CASSSKPTGLDTQYF. CDR3 DNA: TGTGCCAGCAGTTCGAAGCCAACAGGTTTAGATACGCAGTATTTT.

In DNA form, the CDR3 reads TGTGCCAGCAGCTTGATCGGGGTCCAGGGCGCCGGGGAGCTGTTTTTT. Its translation: CASSLIGVQGAGELFF. The chain joins TRBV5-6 to TRBJ2-2; D is tentatively TRBD1 or TRBD2 (5 bases each). Germline V gene sequence: CDR1 SGHDT, CDR2 YYEEEE. V dropped 1 base and J dropped 6 bases, with 16 bases sitting between them. The CDR3 totals 16 residues.

This clonotype showed up just a few times. The rearrangement links TRBV6-2 or TRBV6-3 to TRBJ1-2, with 10 nucleotides matching TRBD1. V was clipped by 1 base and J by 4 bases; unmatched bases: 3. The germline CDR1 and CDR2 sequences are MNHEY and SVGEGT. The CDR3 extends over 15 amino acids. Here the CDR3 DNA reads TGTGCCAGCAGTTACTACGGGGACAGGGGCTATGGCTACACCTTC. Translation: CASSYYGDRGYGYTF.

J is TRBJ2-5 and V is TRBV5-1; TRBD1 matches at 9 bases. This CDR3 is 14 amino acids long. Germline trimming cut 8 bases from V and 2 bases from J; bases unmatched to any gene: 7. Germline CDR1 is SGHRS and CDR2 is YFSETQ. The DNA of the CDR3 is TGCGCCAGTTTGTCGGGGACAGGGCAAGAGACCCAGTACTTC. This sequence encodes CASLSGTGQETQYF. Using reference TRBV5-1 and TRBJ2-5 for the parts outside the CDR3, the full variable domain is KAGVTQTPRYLIKTRGQQVTLSCSPISGHRSVSWYQQTPGQGLQFLFEYFSETQRNKGNFPGRFSGRQFSNSRSEMNVSTLELGDSALYLCASLSGTGQETQYFGPGTRLLVL.

The rearrangement uses TRBV20-1 and TRBJ2-1; 9 positions match TRBD1. V shed 5 bases, J shed 7 bases, and the junction held 3 bases outside the gene matches. Per the germline V gene, CDR1 is DFQATT and CDR2 is SNEGSKA (reference sequence). The CDR3 has 12 residues. The CDR3 DNA sequence: TGCAGTGCTTGGGACAGGGTAAATGAGCAGTTCTTC. Residues: CSAWDRVNEQFF.

The chain uses TRBV6-1 and TRBJ2-7, with unresolved D. The V and J ends lost 4 bases and 0 bases respectively, with 16 bases between them. The CDR3 totals 16 residues. Per germline, CDR1 MNHNS and CDR2 SASEGT. CDR3 DNA: TGTGCCAGCAGTGTAGAACAGTCTTTTAGCTCCTACGAGCAGTACTTC. This sequence encodes CASSVEQSFSSYEQYF.

This clonotype was seen once. The V and J genes are TRBV5-1 and TRBJ2-7; D not resolved. The CDR3 is made up of 14 amino acids. The germline V gene encodes CDR1 SGHRS and CDR2 YFSETQ. The V and J ends lost 0 bases and 2 bases respectively, with 9 bases between them. The CDR3 DNA is TGCGCCAGCAGCTTGGACCACACGGCCTACGAGCAGTACTTC. Its protein is CASSLDHTAYEQYF.

The V and J genes are TRBV12-3 or TRBV12-4 and TRBJ2-3, with 8 bases identical to TRBD2. This CDR3 spans 16 amino acids. Trimming at V came to 6 bases and at J to 2 bases, leaving 10 bases not matched to a gene. The chain's CDR3 is CASSRGGRGPTDTQYF. Here the CDR3 DNA reads TGTGCCAGCAGCCGGGGGGGCCGGGGCCCCACAGATACGCAGTATTTT.